The source of this T cell receptor beta chain is a study of blood T cell repertoires in COVID-19. This clone is a singleton in its sample. CDR1 MNHEY and CDR2 SVGAGI come from the germline V gene. Trimming pared 8 bases from V and 1 base from J, leaving 13 bases between. The CDR3 spans 14 residues. Clones were sequenced by immunoSEQ multiplex PCR, and TCRdb holds only the in-frame ones, with some missing. The data show 200,000 to 250,000 clones, approximately 90% seen once. Sequenced input: peripheral blood. This chain uses TRBV6-5 with TRBJ2-3, with D perhaps matching TRBD2 (6 bases). The sequence was collected from a man younger than 40 who had recovered from COVID-19. CDR3 sequence: CASSRGGGTDTQYF. The CDR3 region has the DNA TGTGCCAGCTCTCGGGGAGGAGGCACAGATACGCAGTATTTT.